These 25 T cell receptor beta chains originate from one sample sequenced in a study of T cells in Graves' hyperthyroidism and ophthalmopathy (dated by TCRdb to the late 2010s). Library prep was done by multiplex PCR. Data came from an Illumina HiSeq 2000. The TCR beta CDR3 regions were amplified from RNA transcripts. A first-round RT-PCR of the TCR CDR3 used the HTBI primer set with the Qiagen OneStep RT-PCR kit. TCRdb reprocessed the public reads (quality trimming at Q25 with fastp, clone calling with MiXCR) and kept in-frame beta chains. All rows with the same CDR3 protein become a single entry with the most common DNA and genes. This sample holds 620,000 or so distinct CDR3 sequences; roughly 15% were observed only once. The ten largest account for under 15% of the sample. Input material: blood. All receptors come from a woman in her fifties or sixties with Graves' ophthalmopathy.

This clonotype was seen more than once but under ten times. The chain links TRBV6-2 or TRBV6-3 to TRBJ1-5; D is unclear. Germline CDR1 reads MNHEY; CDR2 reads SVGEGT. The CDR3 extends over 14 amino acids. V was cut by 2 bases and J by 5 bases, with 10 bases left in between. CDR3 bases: TGTGCCAGCAGTTACAAGGTTCCCTATCAGCCCCAGCATTTT. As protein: CASSYKVPYQPQHF.

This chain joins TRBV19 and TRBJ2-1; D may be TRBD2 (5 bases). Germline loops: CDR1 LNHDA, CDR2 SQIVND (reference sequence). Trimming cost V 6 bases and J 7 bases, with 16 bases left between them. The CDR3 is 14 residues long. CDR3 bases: TGTGCCAGTAGCACTTTAAGGGAGTGGAATGAGCAGTTCTTC. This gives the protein CASSTLREWNEQFF. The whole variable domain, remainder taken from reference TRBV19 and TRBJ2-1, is DGGITQSPKYLFRKEGQNVTLSCEQNLNHDAMYWYRQDPGQGLRLIYYSQIVNDFQKGDIAEGYSVSREKKESFPLTVTSAQKNPTAFYLCASSTLREWNEQFFGPGTRLTVL.

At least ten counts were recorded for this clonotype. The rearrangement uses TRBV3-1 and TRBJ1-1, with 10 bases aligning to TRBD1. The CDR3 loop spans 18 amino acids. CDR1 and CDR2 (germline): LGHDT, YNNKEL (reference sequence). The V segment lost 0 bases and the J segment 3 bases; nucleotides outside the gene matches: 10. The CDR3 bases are TGTGCCAGCAGCCAAGAGTTTGGGACAGGGGTAAGCTACACTGAAGCTTTCTTT. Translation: CASSQEFGTGVSYTEAFF.

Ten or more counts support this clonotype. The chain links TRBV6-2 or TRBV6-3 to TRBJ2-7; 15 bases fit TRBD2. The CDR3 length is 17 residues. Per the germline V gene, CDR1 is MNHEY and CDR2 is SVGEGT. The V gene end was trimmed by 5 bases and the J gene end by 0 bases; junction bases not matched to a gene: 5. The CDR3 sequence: CASSTGTSGRSSYEQYF. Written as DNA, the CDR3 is TGTGCCAGCAGTACCGGGACTAGCGGGAGGAGCTCCTACGAGCAGTACTTC.

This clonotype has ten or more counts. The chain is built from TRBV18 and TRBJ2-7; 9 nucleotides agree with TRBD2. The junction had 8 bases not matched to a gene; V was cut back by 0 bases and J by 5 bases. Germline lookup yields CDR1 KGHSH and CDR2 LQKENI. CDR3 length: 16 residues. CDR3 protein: CASSPPWGTSYNEQYF. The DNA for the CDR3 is TGTGCCAGCTCACCACCGTGGGGGACTAGCTATAACGAGCAGTACTTC.

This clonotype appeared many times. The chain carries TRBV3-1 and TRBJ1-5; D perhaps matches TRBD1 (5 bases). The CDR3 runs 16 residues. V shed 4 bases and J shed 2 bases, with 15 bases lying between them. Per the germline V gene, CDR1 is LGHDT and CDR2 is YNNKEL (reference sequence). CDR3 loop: CASSPNWGGGNQPQHF. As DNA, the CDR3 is TGTGCCAGCAGCCCGAATTGGGGGGGAGGCAATCAGCCCCAGCATTTT.

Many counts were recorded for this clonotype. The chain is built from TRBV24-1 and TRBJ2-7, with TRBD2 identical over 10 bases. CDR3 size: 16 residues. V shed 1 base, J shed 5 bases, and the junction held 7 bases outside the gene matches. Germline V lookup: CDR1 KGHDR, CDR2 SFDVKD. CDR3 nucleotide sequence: TGTGCCACCAGTGATTTAGGCACTAGCGGGACCCACGAGCAGTACTTC. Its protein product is CATSDLGTSGTHEQYF.

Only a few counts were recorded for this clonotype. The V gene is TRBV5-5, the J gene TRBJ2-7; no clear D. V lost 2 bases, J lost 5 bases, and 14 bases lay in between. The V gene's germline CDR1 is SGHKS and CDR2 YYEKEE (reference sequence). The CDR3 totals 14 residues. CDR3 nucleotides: TGTGCCAGCAGCTTAATGACTTCCTGGGACGAGCAGTACTTC. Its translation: CASSLMTSWDEQYF.

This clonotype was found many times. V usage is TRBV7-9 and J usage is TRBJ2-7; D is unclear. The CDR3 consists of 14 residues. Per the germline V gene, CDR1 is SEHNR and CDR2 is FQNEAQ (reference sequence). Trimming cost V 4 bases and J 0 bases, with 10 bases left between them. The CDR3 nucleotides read TGTGCCAGCAGCTACACGGAGCTCTCCTACGAGCAGTACTTC. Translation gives CASSYTELSYEQYF.

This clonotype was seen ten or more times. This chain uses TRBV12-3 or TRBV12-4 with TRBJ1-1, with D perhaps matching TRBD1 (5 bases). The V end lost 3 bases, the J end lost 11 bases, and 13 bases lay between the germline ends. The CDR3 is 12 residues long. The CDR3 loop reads CASSFSRGTAFF. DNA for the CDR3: TGTGCCAGCAGTTTTTCAAGGGGTACGGCTTTCTTT.

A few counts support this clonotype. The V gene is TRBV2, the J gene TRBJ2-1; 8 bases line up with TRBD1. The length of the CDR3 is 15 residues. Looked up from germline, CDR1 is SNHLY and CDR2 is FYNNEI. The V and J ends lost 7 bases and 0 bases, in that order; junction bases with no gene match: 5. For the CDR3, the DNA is TGTGCCAGCATGTATCAGGGGGCCTCCTACAATGAGCAGTTCTTC. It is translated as CASMYQGASYNEQFF.

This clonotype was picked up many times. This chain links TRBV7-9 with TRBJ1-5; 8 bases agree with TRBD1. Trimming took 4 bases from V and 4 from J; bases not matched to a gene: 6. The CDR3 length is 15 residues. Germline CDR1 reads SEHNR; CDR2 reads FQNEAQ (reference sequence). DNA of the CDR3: TGTGCCAGCAGCTCCGGACAGGGAATTAATCAGCCCCAGCATTTT. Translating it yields CASSSGQGINQPQHF.

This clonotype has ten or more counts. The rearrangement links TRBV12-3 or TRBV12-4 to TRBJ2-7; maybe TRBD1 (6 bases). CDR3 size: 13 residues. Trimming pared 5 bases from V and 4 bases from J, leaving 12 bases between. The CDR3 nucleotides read TGTGCCAGCAGTCGGGACATCGAGTACGAGCAGTACTTC. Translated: CASSRDIEYEQYF.

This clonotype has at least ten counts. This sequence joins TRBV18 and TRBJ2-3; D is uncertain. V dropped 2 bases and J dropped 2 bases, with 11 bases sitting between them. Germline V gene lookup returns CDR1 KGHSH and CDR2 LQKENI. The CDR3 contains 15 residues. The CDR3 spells CASSPRRGNTDTQYF. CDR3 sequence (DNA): TGTGCCAGCTCACCAAGGAGAGGTAACACAGATACGCAGTATTTT.

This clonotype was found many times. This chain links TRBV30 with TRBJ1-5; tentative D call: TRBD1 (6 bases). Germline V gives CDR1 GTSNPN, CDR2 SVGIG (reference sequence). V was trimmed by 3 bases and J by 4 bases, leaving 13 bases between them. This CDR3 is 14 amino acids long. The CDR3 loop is CAWSGIQGNQPQHF. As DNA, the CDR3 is TGTGCCTGGAGCGGCATACAGGGAAATCAGCCCCAGCATTTT.

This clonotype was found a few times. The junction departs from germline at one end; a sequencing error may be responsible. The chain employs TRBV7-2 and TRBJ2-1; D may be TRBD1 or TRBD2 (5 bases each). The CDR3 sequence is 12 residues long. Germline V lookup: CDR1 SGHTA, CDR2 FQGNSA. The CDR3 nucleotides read TGTGCCAGCAGCCCGGGACCCGGGGAGCGGTTCTTC. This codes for CASSPGPGERFF.

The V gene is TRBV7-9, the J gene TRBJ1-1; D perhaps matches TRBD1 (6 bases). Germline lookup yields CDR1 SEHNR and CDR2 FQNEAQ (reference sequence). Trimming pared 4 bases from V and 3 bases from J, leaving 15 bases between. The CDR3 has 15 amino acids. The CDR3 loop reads CASSSRGGPHTEAFF. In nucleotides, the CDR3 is TGTGCCAGCAGCTCTAGGGGGGGACCTCACACTGAAGCTTTCTTT.

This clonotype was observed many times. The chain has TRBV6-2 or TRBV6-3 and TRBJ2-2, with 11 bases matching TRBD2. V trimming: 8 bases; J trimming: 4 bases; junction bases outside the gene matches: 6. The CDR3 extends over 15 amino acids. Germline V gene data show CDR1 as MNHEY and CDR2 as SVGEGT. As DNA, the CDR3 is TGTGCCAGCGCGACTAGCGGGATACGCACCGGGGAGCTGTTTTTT. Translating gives CASATSGIRTGELFF.

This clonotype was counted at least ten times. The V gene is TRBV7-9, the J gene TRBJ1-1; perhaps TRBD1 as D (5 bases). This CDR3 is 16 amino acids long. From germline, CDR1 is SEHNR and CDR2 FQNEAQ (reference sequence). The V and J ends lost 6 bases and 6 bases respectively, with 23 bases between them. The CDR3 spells CASSPRGRGAPAEAFF. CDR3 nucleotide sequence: TGTGCCAGCAGTCCTCGGGGGAGGGGCGCTCCCGCTGAAGCTTTCTTT.

Here the CDR3 DNA reads TGTGCCAGCAGCTTCCAAGCAGGACTAGCGGGGTACAATGAGCAGTTCTTC. Amino acid sequence: CASSFQAGLAGYNEQFF. The chain recombines TRBV7-9 with TRBJ2-1; TRBD2 matches at 12 bases. The CDR3 is 17 residues long. The junction had 7 bases not matched to a gene; V was cut back by 3 bases and J by 4 bases. Germline V lookup: CDR1 SEHNR, CDR2 FQNEAQ (reference sequence).

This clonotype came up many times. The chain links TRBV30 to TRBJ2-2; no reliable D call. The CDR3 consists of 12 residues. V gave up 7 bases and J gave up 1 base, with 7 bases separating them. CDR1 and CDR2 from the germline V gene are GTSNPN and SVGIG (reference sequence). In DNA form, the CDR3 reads TGTGCCTTAACCGGGAACACCGGGGAGCTGTTTTTT. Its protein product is CALTGNTGELFF.

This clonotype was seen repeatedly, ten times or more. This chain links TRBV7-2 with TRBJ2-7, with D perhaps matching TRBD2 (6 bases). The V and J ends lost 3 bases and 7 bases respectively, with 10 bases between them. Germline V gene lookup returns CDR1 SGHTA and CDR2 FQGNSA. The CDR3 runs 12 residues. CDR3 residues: CASSLLAWEQYF. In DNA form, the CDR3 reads TGTGCCAGCAGCTTGCTAGCGTGGGAGCAGTACTTC.

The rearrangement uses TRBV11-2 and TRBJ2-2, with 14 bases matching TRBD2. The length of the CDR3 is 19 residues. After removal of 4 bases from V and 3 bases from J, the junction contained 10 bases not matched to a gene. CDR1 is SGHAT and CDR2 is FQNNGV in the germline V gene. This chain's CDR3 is CASSSRTSGRWWYTGELFF. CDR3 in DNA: TGTGCCAGCAGCTCCCGGACTAGCGGGAGGTGGTGGTACACCGGGGAGCTGTTTTTT.

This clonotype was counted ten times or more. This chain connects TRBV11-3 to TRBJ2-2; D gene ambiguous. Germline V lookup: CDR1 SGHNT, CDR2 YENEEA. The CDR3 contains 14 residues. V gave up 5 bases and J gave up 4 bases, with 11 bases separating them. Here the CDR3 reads CASSPRTGTGELFF. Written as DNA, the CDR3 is TGTGCCAGCAGCCCAAGGACCGGCACCGGGGAGCTGTTTTTT.

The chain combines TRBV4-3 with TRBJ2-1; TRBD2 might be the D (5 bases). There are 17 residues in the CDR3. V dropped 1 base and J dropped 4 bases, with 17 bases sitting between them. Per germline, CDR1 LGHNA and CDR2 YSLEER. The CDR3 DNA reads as TGCGCCAGCAGCCAAGGGGAAGGTGACGGGAAATACAATGAGCAGTTCTTC. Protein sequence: CASSQGEGDGKYNEQFF.